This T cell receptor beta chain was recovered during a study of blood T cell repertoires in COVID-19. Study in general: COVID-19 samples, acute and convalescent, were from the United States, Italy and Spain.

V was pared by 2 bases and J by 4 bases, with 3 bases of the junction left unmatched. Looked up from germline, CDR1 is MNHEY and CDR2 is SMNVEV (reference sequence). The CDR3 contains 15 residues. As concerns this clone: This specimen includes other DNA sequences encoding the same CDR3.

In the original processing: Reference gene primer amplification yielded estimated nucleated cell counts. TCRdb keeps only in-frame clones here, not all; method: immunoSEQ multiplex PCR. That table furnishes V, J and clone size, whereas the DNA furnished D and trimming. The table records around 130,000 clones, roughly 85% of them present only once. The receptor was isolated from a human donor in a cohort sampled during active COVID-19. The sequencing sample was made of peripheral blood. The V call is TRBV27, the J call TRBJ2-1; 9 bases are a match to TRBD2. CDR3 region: CASSLAGGRYNEQFF. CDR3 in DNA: TGTGCCAGCAGTTTAGCGGGGGGGCGATACAATGAGCAGTTCTTC.